This TCR beta chain was captured in a study of chemoradiotherapy in HPV16-positive cancers. Findings and limits, study-wide: HPV-specific T cells were functionally defined from only two HPV16-positive patients. Candidate HPV-specific clones and E7-related TCR motifs grew in tumor during treatment. Better recurrence-free survival went with HPV-responsive T-cell expansion in HPV16-positive patients.

Over chemoradiotherapy, repertoires were sampled more than once. V shed 0 bases and J 0 bases; nucleotides not matched to a gene: 5. The CDR3 length is 17 residues. Germline CDR1 and CDR2: LGHNA and YNFKEQ. Sequenced by immunoSEQ multiplex PCR; TCRdb stores in-frame clones only, minus some. The repertoire holds tens of thousands of clones, with about 90% as singletons. This clone has more than one count but fewer than ten. Its specificity is unknown. This clonotype originated in a human donor with HPV-associated anogenital cancer. The chain is built from TRBV4-2 and TRBJ1-3, with TRBD1 matching 7 bases. The sample was blood, taken from a patient who underwent chemoradiotherapy. The chain's CDR3 is CASSQDLDRVSGNTIYF. The DNA for the CDR3 is TGTGCCAGCAGCCAAGACCTCGACAGGGTCTCTGGAAACACCATATATTTT.